This TCR beta chain originates from a study of metastatic and nonmetastatic thyroid tumors. Authors' methods: Variation in CDR3 across clinicopathological groups served as the basis for constructing a distant-metastasis classifier in papillary thyroid cancer. Using MiXCR, TCRdb reanalyzed the PCR reads. The V and J calls and clone size come from TCRdb's table, not from the authors' own analysis. The sample has under 45,000 clones, about a sixth seen once. This clone was picked up many times. No antigen is known for it. Before thyroid surgery, none of the patients had received any treatment. Overall study results and limits: For both blood and tumor, malignant thyroid tumors reportedly showed significantly higher TCR beta diversity than benign nodules did.

This receptor was obtained from a female donor with papillary thyroid cancer or a benign thyroid nodule (not recorded which). Some clones in this sample may be carry-over from other donors' samples. The specimen sequenced was tumor tissue.

This chain's CDR3 is CASSRGQGATDTQYF. CDR3 DNA sequence: TGTGCCAGCAGCCGAGGACAGGGGGCAACAGATACGCAGTATTTT. The V gene is TRBV3-1, the J gene TRBJ2-3; 11 bases agree with TRBD1. The J segment lost 3 bases and the V segment lost 4 bases, leaving 3 bases of the junction unmatched. Germline loops: CDR1 LGHDT, CDR2 YNNKEL (reference sequence). There are 15 residues in the CDR3.